A selection of T cell receptor beta chains follows, all from one sample in a study of Ad26.COV2.S vaccination and SARS-CoV-2 variants. The assay was immunoSEQ multiplex PCR, and TCRdb's table has in-frame clones only and misses some. The data contain some 250,000 clones, around 89% of them seen just once; the ten biggest clones take up about 10%. The material was peripheral blood, obtained in a trial of Ad26.COV2.S vaccine versus placebo. The origin of the receptors is a person aged 18-60 years who received the Ad26.COV2.S COVID-19 vaccine or a placebo. CDR3s include the opening cysteine and the closing phenylalanine or tryptophan. Fields, in order: CDR3 length, D gene, V gene, CDR3 protein. The D gene is left open where the match is weak.

15 | TRBD1 | TRBV7-8 | CASSRNQGATDTQYF
11 | - | TRBV28 | CASSAGYEQYF
16 | TRBD2 | TRBV11-2 | CASTLIAGERYNEQFF
18 | TRBD2 | TRBV11-2 | CASSLGPLAGVRNNEQFF
16 | TRBD2 | TRBV29-1 | CSAHLGAGVAYNEQFF
12 | - | TRBV5-8 | CASSLVRQLPFF
11 | - | TRBV5-5 | CASTCNYGYTF
14 | - | TRBV9 | CASSVGVRSYEQYF
16 | - | TRBV9 | CASSRTFSSYNSPLHF
14 | - | TRBV19 | CASSIEDRPWEQYF
15 | - | TRBV5-5 | CASSSVGEPTDTQYF
13 | - | TRBV6-5 | CASSLLRTDTQYF